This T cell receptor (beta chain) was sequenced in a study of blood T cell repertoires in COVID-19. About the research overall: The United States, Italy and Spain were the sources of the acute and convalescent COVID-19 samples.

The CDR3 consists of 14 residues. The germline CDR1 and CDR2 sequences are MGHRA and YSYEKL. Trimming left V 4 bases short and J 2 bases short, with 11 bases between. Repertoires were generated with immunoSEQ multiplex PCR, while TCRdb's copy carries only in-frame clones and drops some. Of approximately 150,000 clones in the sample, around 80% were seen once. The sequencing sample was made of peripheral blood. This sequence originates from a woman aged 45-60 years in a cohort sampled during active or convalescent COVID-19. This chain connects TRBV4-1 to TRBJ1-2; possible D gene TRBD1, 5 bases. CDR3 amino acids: CASSRAGWNYGYTF. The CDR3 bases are TGCGCCAGCAGCCGGGCAGGGTGGAACTATGGCTACACCTTC.